Below are 23 T cell receptor beta chains sequenced from a single sample in a study of blood T cell repertoires in COVID-19 (dated by TCRdb to 2019 to 2021). Library construction relied on the immunoSEQ multiplex PCR assay. TCRdb carries this immuneACCESS record with in-frame sequences only. Its versions omit some clonotypes, under half of them owing to an unresolved V gene in the studies checked, with the rest unexplained. The sample contains around 380,000 clones, more than 75% of them found a single time. The ten largest clones represent 0.85% to 1.2% of the sample. Specimen: peripheral blood. Source of these receptors: a human donor with acute or convalescent COVID-19. The donor label of this sample is uncertain.

The chain uses TRBV5-5 and TRBJ2-2; no reliable D call. This CDR3 is built from 14 residues. V lost 0 bases to trimming and J lost 6 bases, with 9 bases between them. Looked up from germline, CDR1 is SGHKS and CDR2 is YYEKEE (reference sequence). CDR3 in DNA: TGTGCCAGCAGCTTGGTCCATTCGGCCGGGGAGCTGTTTTTT. Residues: CASSLVHSAGELFF.

The chain carries TRBV5-1 and TRBJ2-2; 11 bases are a match to TRBD1. CDR3 length: 17 amino acids. The ends lost 3 bases at V and 4 bases at J; junction bases unmatched: 8. Germline CDR1 is SGHRS and CDR2 is YFSETQ. The CDR3 coding sequence is TGCGCCAGCAGCTCGGACAGGGGGCGCTGGGGCACCGGGGAGCTGTTTTTT. Residues: CASSSDRGRWGTGELFF. Drawing the rest from reference TRBV5-1 and TRBJ2-2, the complete variable domain is KAGVTQTPRYLIKTRGQQVTLSCSPISGHRSVSWYQQTPGQGLQFLFEYFSETQRNKGNFPGRFSGRQFSNSRSEMNVSTLELGDSALYLCASSSDRGRWGTGELFFGEGSRLTVL.

The chain links TRBV5-1 to TRBJ1-1; 8 nucleotides agree with TRBD1. Germline-derived CDR1 and CDR2 are SGHRS and YFSETQ. The CDR3 consists of 15 residues. V dropped 4 bases and J dropped 2; count of bases not matched to a gene: 7. This CDR3 is CASSPLDRVNTEAFF. DNA of the CDR3: TGCGCCAGCAGCCCCTTGGACAGGGTAAACACTGAAGCTTTCTTT.

The chain combines TRBV4-2 with TRBJ1-6, with 8 positions matching TRBD1. The trim removed 4 bases at V and 5 bases at J, leaving 10 bases unmatched. In germline, CDR1 is LGHNA, CDR2 YNFKEQ. The CDR3 spans 17 residues. CDR3 bases: TGTGCCAGCAGCCTATCGACAGGGGCGGGCAATAATTCACCCCTCCACTTT. Its protein is CASSLSTGAGNNSPLHF.

The V and J genes are TRBV19 and TRBJ1-5, with unresolved D. V lost 5 bases and J 7 bases, leaving 12 bases between the germline ends. The CDR3 contains 13 residues. Germline assignment: CDR1 LNHDA and CDR2 SQIVND (reference sequence). This CDR3 is CASSHTESQPQHF. CDR3 coding DNA: TGTGCCAGTAGTCATACAGAGTCCCAGCCCCAGCATTTT.

The chain joins TRBV5-1 to TRBJ1-5; 8 nucleotides match TRBD1. Trimming took 2 bases from V and 4 from J; bases not matched to a gene: 5. CDR1 is SGHRS, CDR2 YFSETQ, per germline. The CDR3 runs to 15 residues. Here the CDR3 reads CASSLQGGMNQPQHF. As DNA, the CDR3 is TGCGCCAGCAGCTTACAGGGGGGCATGAATCAGCCCCAGCATTTT. The full variable domain, with the rest looked up from reference TRBV5-1 and TRBJ1-5, is KAGVTQTPRYLIKTRGQQVTLSCSPISGHRSVSWYQQTPGQGLQFLFEYFSETQRNKGNFPGRFSGRQFSNSRSEMNVSTLELGDSALYLCASSLQGGMNQPQHFGDGTRLSIL.

The chain carries TRBV6-5 and TRBJ1-6; D not certain. CDR1 is MNHEY and CDR2 is SVGAGI in the germline V gene. The CDR3 loop spans 14 amino acids. V lost 5 bases, J lost 10 bases, and 15 bases lay in between. Here the CDR3 DNA reads TGTGCCAGCAGTCCTGAGGTGCGGCGATCACCCCTCCACTTT. This translates into CASSPEVRRSPLHF.

The chain links TRBV18 to TRBJ1-6; 8 bases are shared with TRBD1. V dropped 2 bases and J dropped 7; count of bases not matched to a gene: 4. The CDR3 is 15 residues long. CDR1 KGHSH and CDR2 LQKENI come from the germline V gene. The CDR3 reads CASSPDQGANSPLHF. In DNA, the CDR3 is TGTGCCAGCTCACCAGACCAGGGGGCCAATTCACCCCTCCACTTT.

This clone is a singleton in its sample. The genes are TRBV5-5 and TRBJ2-5; the match to TRBD2 covers 7 bases. Germline values: CDR1 SGHKS, CDR2 YYEKEE (reference sequence). The trim removed 4 bases at V and 2 bases at J, leaving 5 bases unmatched. The CDR3 sequence is 14 residues long. CDR3 bases: TGTGCCAGCAGCCCTGGGACTACACAAGAGACCCAGTACTTC. This encodes CASSPGTTQETQYF.

The CDR3 DNA reads as TGTGCCAGCAGCGGCAGGGAGGTTAGGAATGAGCAGTTCTTC. This codes for CASSGREVRNEQFF. This sequence joins TRBV5-4 and TRBJ2-1; tentatively, D is TRBD2 (6 bases). This CDR3 has 14 amino acids. V lost 4 bases to trimming and J lost 7 bases, with 15 bases between them. CDR1 is SGHNT, CDR2 YYREEE, per germline (reference sequence).

This sequence joins TRBV5-8 and TRBJ2-1, with D possibly being TRBD1 (6 bases). The CDR3 sequence is 15 residues long. Germline lookup yields CDR1 SGHTS and CDR2 YDEGEE. Between the trimmed V and J ends, which lost 4 bases and 0 bases, there was a span of 11 bases. For the CDR3, the DNA is TGTGCCAGCAGCATTGGACAGAGCTCCTACAATGAGCAGTTCTTC. It encodes CASSIGQSSYNEQFF.

This clone was counted a single time. The rearrangement uses TRBV6-6 and TRBJ2-3; the D gene is possibly TRBD1 (6 bases). This CDR3 is 12 amino acids long. Trimming cost V 5 bases and J 3 bases, with 6 bases left between them. Germline CDR1 and CDR2: MNHNY and SVGAGI (reference sequence). The CDR3 coding sequence is TGTGCCAGCAGTACAGGGACAGATACGCAGTATTTT. Its protein is CASSTGTDTQYF.

The CDR3 sequence is CASSPLTTFYSSTDTQYF. CDR3 nucleotide sequence: TGTGCCAGCAGCCCCCTCACTACCTTCTATTCTAGCACAGATACGCAGTATTTT. V gene TRBV9 combines with J gene TRBJ2-3; D gene ambiguous. This CDR3 has 18 residues. In germline, CDR1 is SGDLS, CDR2 YYNGEE. The V and J ends lost 4 bases and 0 bases respectively, with 21 bases between them.

The rearrangement joins TRBV3-1 (or the pseudogene TRBV3-2) to TRBJ2-5; D is perhaps TRBD1 (5 bases). This CDR3 is built from 17 residues. V gave up 4 bases and J gave up 1 base, with 19 bases separating them. Germline V CDR1 and CDR2: LGHDT, YNNKEL (reference sequence). The CDR3 loop reads CASSPRRQQPIQETQYF. CDR3 DNA sequence: TGTGCCAGCAGCCCGCGGCGACAGCAGCCTATCCAAGAGACCCAGTACTTC.

The V gene is TRBV7-9, the J gene TRBJ2-7; tentative D call: TRBD1 (5 bases). Germline assignment: CDR1 SEHNR and CDR2 FQNEAQ (reference sequence). The V end was cut by 5 bases, the J end by 3 bases, with 20 bases between. This CDR3 has 16 residues. This chain's CDR3 is CASSRIGDTANYEQYF. The CDR3 coding sequence is TGTGCCAGCAGCAGAATAGGGGATACCGCCAACTACGAGCAGTACTTC.

The chain recombines TRBV5-5 with TRBJ2-1, with D possibly being TRBD2 (5 bases). The CDR3 has 14 residues. Per germline, CDR1 SGHKS and CDR2 YYEKEE (reference sequence). Trimming pared 0 bases from V and 10 bases from J, leaving 14 bases between. Here the CDR3 reads CASSLGLAWPEQFF. CDR3 in DNA: TGTGCCAGCAGCTTGGGGCTAGCATGGCCCGAGCAGTTCTTC.

This clone was found a few times. The chain employs TRBV27 and TRBJ2-7; tentatively, D is TRBD2 (5 bases). V gave up 6 bases and J gave up 1 base, with 13 bases separating them. CDR1 and CDR2 (germline): MNHEY, SMNVEV (reference sequence). The CDR3 contains 14 residues. CDR3 sequence (DNA): TGTGCCAGCAGGACGGGGAGAGTATCCTACGAGCAGTACTTC. Translating gives CASRTGRVSYEQYF.

The chain links TRBV4-1 to TRBJ1-6, with 8 positions matching TRBD1. Germline V gives CDR1 MGHRA, CDR2 YSYEKL. The ends lost 3 bases at V and 5 bases at J; junction bases unmatched: 6. This CDR3 region has 16 residues. DNA of the CDR3: TGCGCCAGCAGCCAGGGGAGGGGACAGGATAATTCACCCCTCCACTTT. As protein: CASSQGRGQDNSPLHF.

The rearrangement links TRBV6-5 to TRBJ1-4; D is possibly TRBD1 (6 bases). Germline V gene data show CDR1 as MNHEY and CDR2 as SVGAGI. The CDR3 covers 13 residues. Trimming shortened V by 6 bases and J by 5 bases, and 10 bases separated the two germline ends. CDR3 residues: CASRSTGNEKLFF. The CDR3 region has the DNA TGTGCCAGCAGGTCCACAGGGAATGAAAAACTGTTTTTT.

This chain uses TRBV6-2 or TRBV6-3 with TRBJ2-3; the D is unclear. Deletions cut 2 bases from V and 4 bases from J, with 4 bases between. Germline values: CDR1 MNHEY, CDR2 SVGEGT. The CDR3 has 12 amino acids. The DNA for the CDR3 is TGTGCCAGCAGTTACCTCGCAGATACGCAGTATTTT. This codes for CASSYLADTQYF.

V and J are TRBV6-5 and TRBJ1-1; TRBD1 is a possible D gene (6 bases). The CDR3 is made up of 13 amino acids. Germline V gene sequence: CDR1 MNHEY, CDR2 SVGAGI. V dropped 6 bases and J dropped 8 bases, with 16 bases sitting between them. The CDR3 here is CASSQARGTEAFF. The CDR3, as DNA: TGTGCCAGCAGCCAAGCGAGGGGGACCGAAGCTTTCTTT.

The chain employs TRBV28 and TRBJ1-1; D might be TRBD1 (6 bases). V lost 7 bases and J lost 1, with 10 bases in between. The V gene's germline CDR1 is MDHEN and CDR2 SYDVKM. The CDR3 length is 13 residues. CDR3 DNA: TGTGCCAGCAAGATACAGGGGAACACTGAAGCTTTCTTT. Its protein is CASKIQGNTEAFF.

The chain carries TRBV3-1 (or the pseudogene TRBV3-2) and TRBJ2-7; the D gene is possibly TRBD2 (5 bases). Germline V gene sequence: CDR1 LGHDT, CDR2 YNNKEL (reference sequence). Trimming took off 1 base at V and 3 bases at J, with 7 bases between the two ends. The CDR3 is made up of 13 amino acids. As DNA, the CDR3 is TGTGCCAGCAGCCAAGCCGGGGTCTACGAGCAGTACTTC. Amino acids: CASSQAGVYEQYF.